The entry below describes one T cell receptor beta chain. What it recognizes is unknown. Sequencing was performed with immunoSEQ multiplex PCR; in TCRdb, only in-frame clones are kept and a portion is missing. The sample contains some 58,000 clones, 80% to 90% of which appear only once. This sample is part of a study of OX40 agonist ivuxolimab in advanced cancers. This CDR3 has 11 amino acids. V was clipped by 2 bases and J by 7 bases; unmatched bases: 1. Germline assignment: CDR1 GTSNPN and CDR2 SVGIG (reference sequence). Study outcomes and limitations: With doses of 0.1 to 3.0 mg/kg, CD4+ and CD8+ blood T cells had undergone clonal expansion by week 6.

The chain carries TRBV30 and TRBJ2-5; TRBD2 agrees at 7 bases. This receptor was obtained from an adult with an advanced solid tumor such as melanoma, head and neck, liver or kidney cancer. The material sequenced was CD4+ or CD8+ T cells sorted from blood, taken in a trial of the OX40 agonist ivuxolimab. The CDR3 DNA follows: TGTGCCTGGAGTTGGGGGGGGACCCAGTACTTC. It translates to CAWSWGGTQYF.